Following are 16 T cell receptor beta chains from one sample sequenced in a study of T-cell memory formation after mild COVID-19. Each CDR3 protein is one row after TCRdb ran MiXCR on the 5' RACE reads. The table records some 490,000 distinct CDR3 sequences, approximately 18% of them present only once. What was sequenced was PBMCs or a T cell subset sorted from them (not recorded which). The receptor source for this set is an adult woman who had mild COVID-19 (a few samples of this study predate the infection). Cell type and time point are not known.

The chain recombines TRBV18 with TRBJ2-5; D might be TRBD1 (5 bases). This CDR3 has 14 amino acids. In germline, CDR1 is KGHSH, CDR2 LQKENI. V gave up 3 bases and J gave up 1 base, with 9 bases separating them. CDR3 protein: CASSPGAVQETQYF. The CDR3 nucleotides are TGTGCCAGCTCACCTGGGGCCGTCCAAGAGACCCAGTACTTC. Variable domain in full (rest from reference TRBV18 and TRBJ2-5): NAGVMQNPRHLVRRRGQEARLRCSPMKGHSHVYWYRQLPEEGLKFMVYLQKENIIDESGMPKERFSAEFPKEGPSILRIQQVVRGDSAAYFCASSPGAVQETQYFGPGTRLLVL.

The chain employs TRBV5-1 and TRBJ1-1, with D tentatively TRBD1 (5 bases). CDR1 is SGHRS and CDR2 is YFSETQ in the germline V gene. V gave up 0 bases and J gave up 2 bases, with 8 bases separating them. The CDR3 is made up of 14 amino acids. CDR3 in amino acids: CASSLEGHNTEAFF. DNA for the CDR3: TGCGCCAGCAGCTTGGAGGGGCATAACACTGAAGCTTTCTTT.

Only a few counts were recorded for this clonotype. The chain carries TRBV19 and TRBJ1-5; TRBD1 matches 12 bases. CDR1 is LNHDA and CDR2 is SQIVND in the germline V gene (reference sequence). This CDR3 contains 16 residues. V shed 3 bases, J shed 6 bases, and the junction held 6 bases outside the gene matches. This CDR3 is CASSMIGTGGRQPQHF. In DNA, the CDR3 is TGTGCCAGTAGTATGATAGGGACAGGGGGCCGTCAGCCCCAGCATTTT.

This clonotype came up once. The chain is built from TRBV7-9 and TRBJ2-1, with 8 positions matching TRBD2. Unmatched junction bases numbered 10, after V lost 7 bases and J lost 8 bases. Looked up from germline, CDR1 is SEHNR and CDR2 is FQNEAQ (reference sequence). The CDR3 covers 14 residues. CDR3 coding DNA: TGTGCCAGCACTGGCAGCGGGAGCATCCATGAGCAGTTCTTC. Its protein product is CASTGSGSIHEQFF.

The rearrangement links TRBV7-3 to TRBJ1-2; 12 bases agree with TRBD1. The CDR3 covers 13 residues. V lost 5 bases to trimming and J lost 8 bases; unmatched junction nucleotides: 3. Looked up from germline, CDR1 is SGHTA and CDR2 is FQGTGA. Written as DNA, the CDR3 is TGTGCCAGCAGCACCGGGACAGGGGGCGGCTACACCTTC. Translation gives CASSTGTGGGYTF.

The gene calls are TRBV7-9 and TRBJ2-2, with D tentatively TRBD2 (5 bases). The CDR3 has 15 residues. Looked up from germline, CDR1 is SEHNR and CDR2 is FQNEAQ (reference sequence). V lost 5 bases, J lost 1 base, and 11 bases lay in between. The CDR3 sequence: CASSLRTLNTGELFF. The CDR3 DNA reads TGTGCCAGCAGCCTCAGGACTTTGAACACCGGGGAGCTGTTTTTT.

The rearrangement links TRBV6-5 to TRBJ2-5; D not resolved. Trimming took 0 bases from V and 2 from J, leaving 16 bases between them. The CDR3 consists of 17 residues. The germline CDR1 and CDR2 sequences are MNHEY and SVGAGI. CDR3 sequence: CASSYSIWMAAQETQYF. The CDR3 DNA reads TGTGCCAGCAGTTACTCGATTTGGATGGCAGCTCAAGAGACCCAGTACTTC.

The chain recombines TRBV25-1 with TRBJ2-1; TRBD1 aligns across 7 bases. The CDR3 sequence is 17 residues long. The J segment lost 10 bases and the V segment lost 4 bases, leaving 19 bases of the junction unmatched. CDR1 is MGHDK, CDR2 SYGVNS, per germline. The DNA for the CDR3 is TGTGCCAGCAGTGCGATGGGACAGCTCATTCCGGGTGACGAGCAGTTCTTC. Translated: CASSAMGQLIPGDEQFF. Drawing the rest from reference TRBV25-1 and TRBJ2-1, the complete variable domain is EADIYQTPRYLVIGTGKKITLECSQTMGHDKMYWYQQDPGMELHLIHYSYGVNSTEKGDLSSESTVSRIRTEHFPLTLESARPSHTSQYLCASSAMGQLIPGDEQFFGPGTRLTVL.

This chain uses TRBV13 with TRBJ2-7; D may match TRBD1 or TRBD2 (5 bases each). This CDR3 has 12 amino acids. V was trimmed by 5 bases and J by 6 bases, leaving 11 bases between them. The V gene's germline CDR1 is PRHDT and CDR2 FYEKMQ (reference sequence). In DNA, the CDR3 is TGTGCCAGCAGCCCAGGGACGGTCGAGCAGTACTTC. It translates to CASSPGTVEQYF.

The sample holds a few counts of this clonotype. The rearrangement uses TRBV5-5 and TRBJ2-2, with TRBD2 matching 9 bases. Germline V gene lookup returns CDR1 SGHKS and CDR2 YYEKEE (reference sequence). Trimming removed 3 bases from V and 0 bases from J; junction bases left unmatched: 6. This CDR3 region has 17 residues. The CDR3 coding sequence is TGTGCCAGCAGCTCGGCGGCTAGCGGGACGAACACCGGGGAGCTGTTTTTT. Its translation: CASSSAASGTNTGELFF.

This clonotype was seen a single time. V gene TRBV19 combines with J gene TRBJ2-3, with no clear D. The germline gives CDR1 LNHDA, CDR2 SQIVND (reference sequence). Trimming pared 7 bases from V and 6 bases from J, leaving 5 bases between. The CDR3 spans 10 residues. CDR3 nucleotide sequence: TGTGCCAGTATTTCTGATACGCAGTATTTT. As protein: CASISDTQYF.

This clonotype appeared a few times. The chain employs TRBV12-3 or TRBV12-4 and TRBJ1-1, with TRBD1 identical over 8 bases. The CDR3 spans 15 residues. The ends lost 5 bases at V and 4 bases at J; junction bases unmatched: 9. The DNA of the CDR3 is TGTGCCAGCAGTCCAACAGGGGGGCTGGGCACTGAAGCTTTCTTT. Protein product: CASSPTGGLGTEAFF.

The sample holds a few counts of this clonotype. This rearrangement joins TRBV5-1 to TRBJ2-7, with 8 bases that match TRBD2. The CDR3 contains 16 residues. CDR1 and CDR2 (germline): SGHRS, YFSETQ. J was trimmed by 0 bases and V by 1 base; bases with no gene match: 6. The CDR3 coding sequence is TGCGCCAGCAGCTTGACGACTAGCGCAAGCTCCTACGAGCAGTACTTC. Its protein is CASSLTTSASSYEQYF.

This clonotype has a handful of counts. CDR3 nucleotide sequence: TGTGCCAGCAGTTTATTCCAGGCTAGCCAAAATCAGTTCTTC. Its protein product is CASSLFQASQNQFF. This rearrangement joins TRBV12-3 or TRBV12-4 to TRBJ2-1; the D gene is possibly TRBD2 (5 bases). This CDR3 is 14 amino acids long. Trimming left V 2 bases short and J 13 bases short, with 18 bases between.

V is TRBV18 and J is TRBJ2-7; D gene uncertain. This CDR3 has 14 residues. V shed 0 bases and J shed 6 bases, with 12 bases lying between them. The germline gives CDR1 KGHSH, CDR2 LQKENI. CDR3 loop: CASSPPELSFEQYF. CDR3 DNA sequence: TGTGCCAGCTCACCACCGGAACTGAGCTTCGAGCAGTACTTC.

This chain connects TRBV6-6 to TRBJ2-5, with 9 bases identical to TRBD2. Germline CDR1 reads MNHNY; CDR2 reads SVGAGI (reference sequence). V gave up 6 bases and J gave up 5 bases; unmatched junction bases: 7. The CDR3 has 14 amino acids. The CDR3 loop is CASREGLAEETQYF. CDR3 DNA sequence: TGTGCCAGCAGAGAGGGACTAGCCGAGGAGACCCAGTACTTC.